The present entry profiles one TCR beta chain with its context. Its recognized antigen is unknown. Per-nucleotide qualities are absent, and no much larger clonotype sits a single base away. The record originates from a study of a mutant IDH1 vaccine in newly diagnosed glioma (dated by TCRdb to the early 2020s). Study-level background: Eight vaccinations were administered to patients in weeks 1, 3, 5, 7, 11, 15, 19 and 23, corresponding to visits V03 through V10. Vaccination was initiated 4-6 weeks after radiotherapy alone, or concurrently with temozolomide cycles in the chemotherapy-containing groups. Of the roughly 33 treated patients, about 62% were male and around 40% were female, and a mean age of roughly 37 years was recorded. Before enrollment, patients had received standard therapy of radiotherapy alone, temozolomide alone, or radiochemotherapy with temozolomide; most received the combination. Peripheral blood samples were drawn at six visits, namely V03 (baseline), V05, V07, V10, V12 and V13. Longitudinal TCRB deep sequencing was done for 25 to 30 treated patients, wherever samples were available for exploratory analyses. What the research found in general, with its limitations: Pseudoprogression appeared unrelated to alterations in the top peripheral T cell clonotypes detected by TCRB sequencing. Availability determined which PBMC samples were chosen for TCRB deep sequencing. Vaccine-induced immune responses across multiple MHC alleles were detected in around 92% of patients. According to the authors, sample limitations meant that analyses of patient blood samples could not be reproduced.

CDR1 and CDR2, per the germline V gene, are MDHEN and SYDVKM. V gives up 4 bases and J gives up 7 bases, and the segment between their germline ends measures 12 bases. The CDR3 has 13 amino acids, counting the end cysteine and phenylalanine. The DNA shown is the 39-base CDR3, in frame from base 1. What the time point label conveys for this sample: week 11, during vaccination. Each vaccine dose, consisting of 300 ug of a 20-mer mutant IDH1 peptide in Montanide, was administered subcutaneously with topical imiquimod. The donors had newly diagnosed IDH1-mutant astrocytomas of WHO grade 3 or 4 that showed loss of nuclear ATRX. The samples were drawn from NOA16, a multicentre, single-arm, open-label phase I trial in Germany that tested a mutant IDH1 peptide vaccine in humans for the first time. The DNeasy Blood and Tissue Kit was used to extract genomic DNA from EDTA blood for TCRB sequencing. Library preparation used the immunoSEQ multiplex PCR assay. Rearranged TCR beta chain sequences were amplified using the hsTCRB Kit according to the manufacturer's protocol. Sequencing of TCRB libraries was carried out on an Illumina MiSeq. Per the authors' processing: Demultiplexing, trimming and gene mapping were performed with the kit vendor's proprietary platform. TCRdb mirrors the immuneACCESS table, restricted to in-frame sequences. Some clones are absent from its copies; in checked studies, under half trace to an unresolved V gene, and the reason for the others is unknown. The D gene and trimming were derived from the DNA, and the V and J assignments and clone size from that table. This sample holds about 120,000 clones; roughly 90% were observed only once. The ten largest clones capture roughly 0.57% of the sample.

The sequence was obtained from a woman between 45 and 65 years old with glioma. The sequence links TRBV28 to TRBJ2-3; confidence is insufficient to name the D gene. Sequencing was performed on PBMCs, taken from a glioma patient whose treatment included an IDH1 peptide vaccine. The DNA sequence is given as TGTGCCAGCAGTTCCCTCAACCTCCATACGCAGTATTTT. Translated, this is CASSSLNLHTQYF.